Listed below are T cell receptor beta chains from one sample, sequenced in a study of blood T cell repertoires in COVID-19. Method: immunoSEQ multiplex PCR; TCRdb's copy keeps in-frame clones and lacks some. The data show approximately 220,000 clones, with 80% to 90% seen just once and about 10% held by the top ten. The sequencing input was peripheral blood. The receptor source for this set is a woman over 75 with acute or convalescent COVID-19. Each CDR3 is given with its conserved first and last residue. The D gene is left open where the match is weak. The size field is filled for only some rows; it gives once, few, many or a size class.

d_call,j_call,clone_size,v_call,cdr3_aa,cdr3_nt
TRBD1,TRBJ2-5,many,TRBV7-2,CASSQDRGEETQYF,TGTGCCAGCAGCCAGGACAGGGGAGAAGAGACCCAGTACTTC
TRBD1,TRBJ2-7,-,TRBV3-1/TRBV3-2,CASSPKTGYEQYF,TGTGCCAGCAGCCCGAAGACAGGGTACGAGCAGTACTTC
-,TRBJ2-1,once,TRBV27,CASSLYRASDYNEQFF,TGTGCCAGCAGTTTATATCGGGCTAGCGACTACAATGAGCAGTTCTTC
-,TRBJ1-6,-,TRBV6-2/TRBV6-3,CASSYGLSNSPLHF,TGTGCCAGCAGTTACGGGCTTTCGAATTCACCCCTCCACTTT
-,TRBJ1-6,-,TRBV25-1,CASRAGTANSPLHF,TGTGCCAGCAGAGCCGGGACTGCGAATTCACCCCTCCACTTT
-,TRBJ2-7,-,TRBV10-3,CAISGGYLTYEQYF,TGTGCCATCAGTGGCGGGTATCTAACCTACGAGCAGTACTTC
TRBD1,TRBJ1-4,-,TRBV5-1,CASSPAGQGNEKLFF,TGCGCCAGCAGCCCGGCGGGACAGGGGAACGAAAAACTGTTTTTT
TRBD1,TRBJ1-5,-,TRBV18,CASSPTGTGTQPQHF,TGTGCCAGCTCACCCACCGGGACAGGGACTCAGCCCCAGCATTTT
TRBD1,TRBJ1-4,-,TRBV7-9,CASSLEGTGYEKLFF,TGTGCCAGCAGCTTAGAGGGGACAGGGTACGAAAAACTGTTTTTT
TRBD1,TRBJ2-7,-,TRBV6-6,CASSSPGQGSYEQYF,TGTGCCAGCAGTAGCCCAGGACAGGGCTCCTACGAGCAGTACTTC
TRBD1,TRBJ1-6,-,TRBV7-3,CASSLMSGGNSPLHF,TGTGCCAGCAGCTTAATGTCAGGGGGCAATTCACCCCTCCACTTT
-,TRBJ1-1,-,TRBV7-3,CASRRLFGEAFF,TGTGCCAGCAGACGACTATTCGGTGAAGCTTTCTTT
TRBD1,TRBJ2-7,few,TRBV5-8,CASSLHGTVTYEQYF,TGTGCCAGCAGCCTTCACGGGACAGTTACCTACGAGCAGTACTTC
-,TRBJ2-3,-,TRBV7-8,CASSLAGGWWDTQYF,TGTGCCAGCAGCTTAGCAGGGGGATGGTGGGATACGCAGTATTTT
-,TRBJ1-2,few,TRBV19,CASSKKLGGKVNYGYTF,TGTGCCAGTAGCAAAAAACTGGGAGGGAAGGTAAACTATGGCTACACCTTC
-,TRBJ2-7,-,TRBV27,CASSLSVPRAHEQYF,TGTGCCAGCAGTTTATCCGTCCCCAGGGCCCACGAGCAGTACTTC
TRBD2,TRBJ2-1,few,TRBV29-1,CSVPGTSRYNEQFF,TGCAGCGTGCCCGGGACTAGTCGATACAATGAGCAGTTCTTC
TRBD1,TRBJ1-6,-,TRBV28,CASSSNTGQDNSPLHF,TGTGCCAGCAGTTCGAATACGGGACAGGATAATTCACCCCTCCACTTT
TRBD1,TRBJ1-3,-,TRBV4-3,CASSPGQGTGNTIYF,TGCGCCAGCAGCCCCGGACAGGGGACTGGAAACACCATATATTTT
-,TRBJ2-1,-,TRBV3-1/TRBV3-2,CASSQDRGLNEQFF,TGTGCCAGCAGCCAAGACAGGGGCCTAAATGAGCAGTTCTTC
-,TRBJ2-7,-,TRBV28,CASSLFVVSYEQYF,TGTGCCAGCAGTTTATTCGTTGTATCCTACGAGCAGTACTTC
-,TRBJ2-3,-,TRBV5-4,CASSLDRATTDTQYF,TGTGCCAGCAGCTTGGACCGTGCTACCACAGATACGCAGTATTTT
-,TRBJ1-4,once,TRBV12-3/TRBV12-4,CASSLVLNEKLFF,TGTGCCAGCAGTTTAGTCCTAAATGAAAAACTGTTTTTT
-,TRBJ1-6,-,TRBV2,CASSEARGNSPLHF,TGTGCCAGCAGTGAAGCCAGGGGAAATTCACCCCTCCACTTT
TRBD1,TRBJ1-1,-,TRBV2,CASSLTQGVTEAFF,TGTGCCAGCAGCCTAACACAGGGGGTGACTGAAGCTTTCTTT
-,TRBJ1-3,once,TRBV28,CASIGQPDISGNTIYF,TGTGCCAGCATTGGACAGCCGGACATCTCTGGAAACACCATATATTTT
-,TRBJ2-1,once,TRBV27,CASSPEGLSYNEQFF,TGTGCCAGCAGTCCCGAGGGACTTTCCTACAATGAGCAGTTCTTC
-,TRBJ1-6,-,TRBV9,CASSVQGLGNSPLHF,TGTGCCAGCAGCGTACAGGGGCTGGGAAATTCACCCCTCCACTTT
TRBD2,TRBJ2-2,-,TRBV11-2,CASSLQRESLTGELFF,TGTGCCAGCAGCTTACAGCGGGAGAGCCTCACCGGGGAGCTGTTTTTT
-,TRBJ2-5,once,TRBV4-1,CASSQVVGQETQYF,TGCGCCAGCAGCCAAGTTGTCGGCCAAGAGACCCAGTACTTC
TRBD1,TRBJ1-5,once,TRBV12-3/TRBV12-4,CASSRDRAQPQHF,TGTGCCAGCAGCCGAGACAGGGCTCAGCCCCAGCATTTT
TRBD2,TRBJ2-1,-,TRBV19,CASSTVAGGPYNEQFF,TGTGCCAGTAGTACGGTAGCGGGGGGACCGTACAATGAGCAGTTCTTC
-,TRBJ1-6,few,TRBV19,CASSETGQTPLHF,TGTGCCAGTAGTGAGACAGGCCAAACACCCCTCCACTTT
-,TRBJ1-1,-,TRBV19,CASSTPDWRPGEAFF,TGTGCCAGTAGTACTCCCGACTGGCGGCCTGGGGAAGCTTTCTTT
TRBD2,TRBJ2-3,-,TRBV18,CASSPVAGDTDTQYF,TGTGCCAGCTCCCCCGTAGCGGGGGACACAGATACGCAGTATTTT
TRBD1,TRBJ2-3,-,TRBV18,CASSIFRSGTGVTDTQYF,TGTGCCAGCTCAATATTTAGGTCAGGGACAGGAGTCACAGATACGCAGTATTTT
-,TRBJ1-4,many,TRBV4-1,CASSQVLSVGASDEKLFF,TGCGCCAGCAGCCAAGTCCTCTCGGTAGGAGCATCGGATGAAAAACTGTTTTTT
TRBD1,TRBJ1-6,-,TRBV12-5,CASGFTKNRGDNSPLHF,TGTGCTAGTGGTTTTACAAAGAACAGGGGCGATAATTCACCCCTCCACTTT
-,TRBJ2-1,-,TRBV21-1,CASSKAGLAGCYNEQFF,TGTGCCAGCAGCAAAGCCGGACTGGCGGGTTGCTACAATGAGCAGTTCTTC
TRBD1,TRBJ1-2,-,TRBV5-1,CASSWAGQGVQGYTF,TGCGCCAGCAGCTGGGCTGGACAGGGGGTCCAGGGCTACACCTTC
-,TRBJ2-2,-,TRBV21-1,CASSKPQENTGELFF,TGTGCCAGCAGCAAACCTCAGGAAAACACCGGGGAGCTGTTTTTT
-,TRBJ1-1,many,TRBV21-1,CASPPSWLNNTEAFF,TGTGCCAGCCCCCCCTCGTGGCTCAACAACACTGAAGCTTTCTTT
-,TRBJ2-1,-,TRBV10-3,CAISESNPVRLQLNEQFF,TGTGCCATCAGTGAGTCCAACCCTGTGAGGCTTCAATTAAATGAGCAGTTCTTC
-,TRBJ1-2,-,TRBV9,CASSVGGAANYGYTF,TGTGCCAGCAGCGTAGGCGGGGCCGCTAACTATGGCTACACCTTC
TRBD1,TRBJ2-7,once,TRBV5-4,CASSQTGQGAPYEQYF,TGTGCCAGCAGTCAAACGGGACAGGGGGCCCCCTACGAGCAGTACTTC
-,TRBJ2-2,-,TRBV5-1,CASSPGQNTGELFF,TGCGCCAGCAGCCCGGGACAGAACACCGGGGAGCTGTTTTTT
TRBD1,TRBJ1-2,-,TRBV5-1,CASSRLEGANYGYTF,TGCGCCAGCAGCCGCCTAGAGGGGGCCAACTATGGCTACACCTTC
-,TRBJ1-5,few,TRBV30,CAWSVQDNQPQHF,TGTGCCTGGAGTGTACAGGACAATCAGCCCCAGCATTTT
-,TRBJ1-3,-,TRBV6-6,CASSYRGGGNTIYF,TGTGCCAGCAGTTACAGGGGTGGCGGAAACACCATATATTTT
TRBD2,TRBJ2-3,-,TRBV19,CASSQGSGGAVPDTQYF,TGTGCCAGTAGCCAAGGTAGCGGGGGGGCCGTCCCAGATACGCAGTATTTT
TRBD2,TRBJ2-1,few,TRBV5-1,CASSLSSGRYNEQFF,TGCGCCAGCAGCCTATCTAGCGGGAGATACAATGAGCAGTTCTTC
-,TRBJ2-1,-,TRBV12-5,CASGLGGYNEQFF,TGTGCTAGTGGTTTGGGAGGATACAATGAGCAGTTCTTC
TRBD1,TRBJ2-5,few,TRBV5-6,CASSWLDRVQETQYF,TGTGCCAGCAGCTGGCTGGACAGGGTACAGGAGACCCAGTACTTC